The rows below give T cell receptor beta chains drawn from one sample of a study of CD8+CD57+ T cells in acquired aplastic anemia. TCRdb itself ran the reads through MiXCR, one entry per CDR3 protein. In the table there are about 120,000 distinct CDR3 sequences, approximately 61% of which are singletons. The specimen sequenced was sorted CD4+, CD8+, or CD8+CD57+ T cells (not recorded which) from PBMCs. These receptors came from a human donor with aplastic anemia. Both conserved end residues are part of each CDR3. D genes are given only for firm matches.

j_gene,d_gene,v_gene,CDR3aa
TRBJ1-6,NA,TRBV15,CATSIITGGLNSPLHF
TRBJ1-1,NA,TRBV25-1,CASSATGAREAFF
TRBJ2-1,TRBD1,TRBV20-1,CSASGQGAIDEQFF
TRBJ2-5,TRBD1,TRBV7-2,CASSPHRQGQETQYF
TRBJ2-1,TRBD2,TRBV12-3/TRBV12-4,CASSYGGGANNEQFF
TRBJ2-3,TRBD2,TRBV20-1,CSARTQIAGGPADTQYF
TRBJ1-6,NA,TRBV19,CASRNRELSYNSPLHF
TRBJ1-6,NA,TRBV15,CATSGGVGSPLHF
TRBJ1-5,NA,TRBV7-8,CASSSSGGNQPQHF
TRBJ2-3,TRBD2,TRBV29-1,CSVAGLAGGFTDTQYF
TRBJ1-6,NA,TRBV7-8,CASSFRGGMGSPLHF
TRBJ1-5,NA,TRBV27,CASSTLVRVKDNQPQHF
TRBJ1-6,TRBD1,TRBV6-2/TRBV6-3,CASRQGQGYSPLHF
TRBJ2-2,NA,TRBV7-2,CASSLTNTGELFF
TRBJ1-6,NA,TRBV4-3,CASSQDPSGVNSPLHF
TRBJ2-7,NA,TRBV19,CASSPRRWEQYF
TRBJ2-2,NA,TRBV5-4,CASSLGFEGSTGELFF
TRBJ1-2,TRBD1,TRBV29-1,CSVEWDRGPYGYTF
TRBJ2-7,NA,TRBV28,CASIFNARVSEQYF
TRBJ2-7,TRBD2,TRBV24-1,CATSLAGGEQYF
TRBJ2-7,TRBD1,TRBV20-1,CSGTGGYEQYF
TRBJ2-1,TRBD2,TRBV27,CVALAGTSYNEQFF